One sample yielded the 12 T cell receptor beta chains listed below, sequenced in a study of T cells after yellow fever vaccination. MiXCR was run by TCRdb on the 5' RACE reads, yielding one entry per CDR3 protein. The table includes about 75,000 distinct CDR3 sequences, around 7% detected once. Here the sequenced sample was CD8+ T cells sorted from PBMCs, taken 10 days after the first yellow fever vaccination. The receptors here all came from a man aged 18 to 29 who received the YFV17D yellow fever vaccine.

This clonotype has at least ten counts. The chain is built from TRBV10-2 and TRBJ1-2; D ambiguous. The germline V gene has CDR1 WSHSY and CDR2 SAAADI. The germline V and J ends were trimmed by 1 base and 8 bases, with 14 bases remaining between them. This CDR3 contains 14 residues. CDR3 nucleotides: TGCGCCAGCAGTGAGTGGAAAGTCCCACAGGGCTACACCTTC. This translates into CASSEWKVPQGYTF.

This clonotype occurred a few times. The genes are TRBV7-9 and TRBJ2-1; perhaps TRBD2 as D (5 bases). This CDR3 spans 16 amino acids. Germline CDR1 and CDR2: SEHNR and FQNEAQ (reference sequence). Deletions cut 8 bases from V and 5 bases from J, with 22 bases between. CDR3 in amino acids: CASDLIGVSYHNEQFF. The CDR3 nucleotides are TGTGCCAGCGACTTAATCGGGGTTTCGTACCACAATGAGCAGTTCTTC.

Ten or more counts support this clonotype. The chain uses TRBV27 and TRBJ2-2; perhaps TRBD1 as D (6 bases). Germline assignment: CDR1 MNHEY and CDR2 SMNVEV (reference sequence). This CDR3 is 15 amino acids long. Trimming pared 3 bases from V and 3 bases from J, leaving 11 bases between. The CDR3 sequence is CASSFWPGDTGELFF. The CDR3 bases are TGTGCCAGCAGTTTTTGGCCAGGGGACACCGGGGAGCTGTTTTTT.

The table lists this clonotype with many counts. This chain connects TRBV12-3 or TRBV12-4 to TRBJ1-1; 10 bases are shared with TRBD1. The V segment lost 6 bases and the J segment 4 bases; nucleotides outside the gene matches: 8. There are 15 residues in the CDR3. The CDR3: CASSRLGTGATEAFF. The CDR3 DNA sequence: TGTGCCAGCAGCCGTCTCGGGACAGGGGCCACTGAAGCTTTCTTT.

The rearrangement links TRBV12-3 or TRBV12-4 to TRBJ2-3; maybe TRBD2 (6 bases). The V and J ends lost 3 bases and 1 base respectively, with 14 bases between them. The CDR3 contains 16 residues. The DNA of the CDR3 is TGTGCCAGCAGTTTCCTCGGGAGCCCGGGCACAGATACGCAGTATTTT. Protein: CASSFLGSPGTDTQYF.

In its sample, this clonotype was seen many times. This chain links TRBV29-1 with TRBJ2-3; D may be TRBD1 or TRBD2 (6 bases each). The CDR3 has 13 residues. V was cut by 7 bases and J by 2 bases, with 13 bases left in between. The germline V gene has CDR1 SQVTM and CDR2 ANQGSEA. CDR3 nucleotides: TGCAGCGCACGGGGGCCTAACACAGATACGCAGTATTTT. Its protein is CSARGPNTDTQYF.

This clonotype came up many times. The chain couples TRBV24-1 to TRBJ1-2; TRBD1 matches at 8 bases. CDR1 KGHDR and CDR2 SFDVKD come from the germline V gene. This CDR3 comprises 15 residues. Unmatched junction bases numbered 12, after V lost 9 bases and J lost 4 bases. The CDR3 reads CATPQGAFATYGYTF. CDR3 DNA: TGTGCCACCCCGCAGGGGGCGTTTGCGACCTATGGCTACACCTTC.

This clonotype was seen many times. The rearrangement joins TRBV27 to TRBJ2-1; the match to TRBD2 covers 7 bases. This CDR3 is built from 15 residues. The V segment lost 0 bases and the J segment 7 bases; nucleotides outside the gene matches: 6. Per germline, CDR1 MNHEY and CDR2 SMNVEV (reference sequence). The CDR3 reads CASSLSAGSRNEQFF. CDR3 coding DNA: TGTGCCAGCAGTTTATCAGCGGGGTCGAGGAATGAGCAGTTCTTC.

This clonotype was seen many times. As DNA, the CDR3 is TGTGCCAGCGTCGACGGAGGTCTCAATCAGCCCCAGCATTTT. It is translated as CASVDGGLNQPQHF. The chain is built from TRBV6-2 or TRBV6-3 and TRBJ1-5; D unresolved. Germline CDR1 reads MNHEY; CDR2 reads SVGEGT. The CDR3 runs to 14 residues. V dropped 8 bases and J dropped 3 bases, with 14 bases sitting between them.

This clonotype was counted between two and nine times. V usage is TRBV2 and J usage is TRBJ2-7; D is possibly TRBD1 or TRBD2 (5 bases each). With 6 bases removed from V and 1 base from J, the gap between germline ends came to 10 bases. Germline V gene data show CDR1 as SNHLY and CDR2 as FYNNEI. The CDR3 is made up of 13 amino acids. This CDR3 is CASSGTESYEQYV. Here the CDR3 DNA reads TGTGCCAGCAGCGGGACGGAGTCCTACGAGCAGTACGTC.

This clonotype was picked up many times. The chain links TRBV11-1 to TRBJ2-3; possibly TRBD1 or TRBD2 for D (5 bases each). In germline, CDR1 is SGHAT, CDR2 FQDESV (reference sequence). This CDR3 has 16 amino acids. Between the trimmed V and J ends, which lost 5 bases and 0 bases, there was a span of 15 bases. In DNA form, the CDR3 reads TGTGCCAGCAGCAATACCGGGACCGATAGCACAGATACGCAGTATTTT. Its translation is CASSNTGTDSTDTQYF.

This clonotype appeared many times. This sequence joins TRBV6-5 and TRBJ2-6; a weak D match, TRBD1 (6 bases). CDR1 MNHEY and CDR2 SVGAGI come from the germline V gene. This CDR3 is 16 amino acids long. V shed 4 bases and J shed 0 bases, with 10 bases lying between them. The CDR3 DNA reads TGTGCCAGCAGTTCCACAGGGAGCTCTGGGGCCAACGTCCTGACTTTC. Translated: CASSSTGSSGANVLTF.